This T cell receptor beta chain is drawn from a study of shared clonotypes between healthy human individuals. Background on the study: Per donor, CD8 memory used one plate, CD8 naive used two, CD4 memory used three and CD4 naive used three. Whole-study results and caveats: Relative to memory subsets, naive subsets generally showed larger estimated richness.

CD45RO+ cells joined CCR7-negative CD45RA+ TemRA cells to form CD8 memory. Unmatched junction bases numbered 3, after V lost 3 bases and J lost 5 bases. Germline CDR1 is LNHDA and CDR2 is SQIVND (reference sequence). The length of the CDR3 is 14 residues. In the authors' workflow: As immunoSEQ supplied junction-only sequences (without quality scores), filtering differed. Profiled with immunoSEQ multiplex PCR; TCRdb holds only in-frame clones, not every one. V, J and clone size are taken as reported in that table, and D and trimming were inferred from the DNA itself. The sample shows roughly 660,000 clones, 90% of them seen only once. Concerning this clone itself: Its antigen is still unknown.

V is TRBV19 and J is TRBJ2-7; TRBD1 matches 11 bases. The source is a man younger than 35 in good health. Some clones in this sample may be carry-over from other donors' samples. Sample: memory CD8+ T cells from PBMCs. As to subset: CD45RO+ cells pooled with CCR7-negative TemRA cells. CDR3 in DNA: TGTGCCAGTAGTATGGGGACAGGGGGGAACGAGCAGTACTTC. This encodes CASSMGTGGNEQYF.